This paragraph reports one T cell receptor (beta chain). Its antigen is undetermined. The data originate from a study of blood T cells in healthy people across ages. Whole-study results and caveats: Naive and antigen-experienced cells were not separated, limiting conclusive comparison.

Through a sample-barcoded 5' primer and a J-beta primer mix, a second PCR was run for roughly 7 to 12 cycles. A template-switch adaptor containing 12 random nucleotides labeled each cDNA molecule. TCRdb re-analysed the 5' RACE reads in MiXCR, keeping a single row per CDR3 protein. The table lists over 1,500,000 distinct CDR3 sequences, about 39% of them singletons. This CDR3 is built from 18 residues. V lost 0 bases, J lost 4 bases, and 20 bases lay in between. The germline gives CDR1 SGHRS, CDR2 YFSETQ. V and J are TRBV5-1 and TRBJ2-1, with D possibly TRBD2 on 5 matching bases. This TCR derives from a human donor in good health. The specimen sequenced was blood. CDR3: CASSLVLTGIPIYNEQFF. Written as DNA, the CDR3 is TGCGCCAGCAGCTTGGTCCTAACCGGGATCCCGATATACAATGAGCAGTTCTTC. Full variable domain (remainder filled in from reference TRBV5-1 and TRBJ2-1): KAGVTQTPRYLIKTRGQQVTLSCSPISGHRSVSWYQQTPGQGLQFLFEYFSETQRNKGNFPGRFSGRQFSNSRSEMNVSTLELGDSALYLCASSLVLTGIPIYNEQFFGPGTRLTVL.